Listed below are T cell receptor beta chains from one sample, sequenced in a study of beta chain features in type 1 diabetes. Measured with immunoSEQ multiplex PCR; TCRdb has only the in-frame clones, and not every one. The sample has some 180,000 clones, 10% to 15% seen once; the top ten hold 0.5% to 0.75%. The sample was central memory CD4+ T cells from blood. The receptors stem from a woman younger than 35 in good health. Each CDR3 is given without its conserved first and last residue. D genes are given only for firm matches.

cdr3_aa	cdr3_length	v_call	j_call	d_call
ASSQGAGTDTQY	12	TRBV7-2	TRBJ2-3	TRBD2
ASSYEAGGTYNEQF	14	TRBV27	TRBJ2-1	TRBD2
ASSETGLAGKETQY	14	TRBV7-6	TRBJ2-5	TRBD2
ASSSDSAGNTIY	12	TRBV28	TRBJ1-3	-
ATSRDLGAQPPPYEQY	16	TRBV15	TRBJ2-7	-
ASSLESSWNTEAF	13	TRBV5-5	TRBJ1-1	-
ASSLAGPPNNEQF	13	TRBV7-2	TRBJ2-1	TRBD2
ASSAGQTNTEAF	12	TRBV18	TRBJ1-1	TRBD1
ASSSSSSPAKNIQY	14	TRBV7-2	TRBJ2-4	-
ASSGGQGRSGANVLT	15	TRBV2	TRBJ2-6	TRBD1
ASSLDAREGPDTQY	14	TRBV28	TRBJ2-3	TRBD2
ASSGGLAETYEQY	13	TRBV7-6	TRBJ2-7	-
ASSLGGSANNEQF	13	TRBV28	TRBJ2-1	TRBD2
ASRQGISGANVLT	13	TRBV28	TRBJ2-6	-
ASSAQQTYEQY	11	TRBV10-1	TRBJ2-7	-
ATHNSGNTIY	10	TRBV9	TRBJ1-3	-
ASSTGQGSTEAF	12	TRBV7-9	TRBJ1-1	TRBD1
ATSSDLEDLATQETQY	16	TRBV15	TRBJ2-5	-
ASSLGQAYTGELF	13	TRBV7-9	TRBJ2-2	-
ASSLGGDGGIHEQF	14	TRBV9	TRBJ2-1	-
SVPRGTGSTGELF	13	TRBV29-1	TRBJ2-2	TRBD1
SVDRPGLAYEQY	12	TRBV29-1	TRBJ2-7	-
ASSPSSGSWY	10	TRBV7-9	TRBJ2-7	TRBD2
ASSQPIQGVGGEQY	14	TRBV5-4	TRBJ2-7	-
ASSDIQGSYNEQF	13	TRBV25-1	TRBJ2-1	TRBD1
AWSSGSVSSYSNQPQH	16	TRBV30	TRBJ1-5	-
ASSSGVVAEAF	11	TRBV7-9	TRBJ1-1	-
ASSPGGLYEQY	11	TRBV6-1	TRBJ2-7	TRBD1
ASSPGQGRVQPQH	13	TRBV6-5	TRBJ1-5	TRBD1
ASSTQQGGNYGYT	13	TRBV27	TRBJ1-2	-
ATSRDPQGAAEQY	13	TRBV15	TRBJ2-7	TRBD1